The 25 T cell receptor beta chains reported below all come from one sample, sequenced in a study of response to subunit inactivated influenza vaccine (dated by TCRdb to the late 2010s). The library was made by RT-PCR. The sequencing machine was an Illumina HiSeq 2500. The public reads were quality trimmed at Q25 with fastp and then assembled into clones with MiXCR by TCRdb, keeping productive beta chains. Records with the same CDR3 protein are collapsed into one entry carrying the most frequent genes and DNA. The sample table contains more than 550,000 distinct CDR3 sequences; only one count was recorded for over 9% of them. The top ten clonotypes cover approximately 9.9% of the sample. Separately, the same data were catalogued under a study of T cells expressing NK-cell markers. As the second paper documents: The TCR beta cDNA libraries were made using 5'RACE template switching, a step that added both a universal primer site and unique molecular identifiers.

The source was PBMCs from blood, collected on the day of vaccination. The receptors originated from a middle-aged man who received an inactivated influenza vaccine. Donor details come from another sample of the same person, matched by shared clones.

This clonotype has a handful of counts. The CDR3 DNA is TGCAGTGCACTAAGGACAGCCAACACCGGGGAGCTGTTTTTT. It encodes CSALRTANTGELFF. This rearrangement joins TRBV20-1 to TRBJ2-2; D may be TRBD1 (6 bases). Germline values: CDR1 DFQATT, CDR2 SNEGSKA (reference sequence). Trimming shortened V by 6 bases and J by 2 bases, and 13 bases separated the two germline ends. This CDR3 spans 14 amino acids.

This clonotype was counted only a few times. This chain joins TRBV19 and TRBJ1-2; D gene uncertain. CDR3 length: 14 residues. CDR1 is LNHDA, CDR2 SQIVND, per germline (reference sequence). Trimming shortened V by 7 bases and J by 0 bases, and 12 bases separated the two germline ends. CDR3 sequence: CASIAQYANYGYTF. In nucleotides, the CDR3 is TGTGCCAGTATCGCACAGTACGCTAACTATGGCTACACCTTC.

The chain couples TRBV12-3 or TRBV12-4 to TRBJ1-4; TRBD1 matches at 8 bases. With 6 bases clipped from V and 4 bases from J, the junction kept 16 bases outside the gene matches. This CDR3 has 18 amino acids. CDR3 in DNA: TGTGCCAGCAGCTTTGGACCGCCTCGGGGACAGGTTAATGAAAAACTGTTTTTT. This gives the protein CASSFGPPRGQVNEKLFF.

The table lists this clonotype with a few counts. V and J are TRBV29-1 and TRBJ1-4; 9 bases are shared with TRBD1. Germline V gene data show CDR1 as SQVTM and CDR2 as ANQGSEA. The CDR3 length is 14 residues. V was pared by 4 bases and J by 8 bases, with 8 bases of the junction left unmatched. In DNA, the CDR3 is TGCAGCGTTGGGGTGCGGGACAGGGAGGAAAAACTGTTTTTT. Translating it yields CSVGVRDREEKLFF.

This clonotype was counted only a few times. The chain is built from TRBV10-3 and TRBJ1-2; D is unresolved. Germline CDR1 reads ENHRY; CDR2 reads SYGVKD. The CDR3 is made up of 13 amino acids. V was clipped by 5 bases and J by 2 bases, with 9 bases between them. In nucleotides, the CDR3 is TGTGCCATCAGTCTGACACCAAACTATGGCTACACCTTC. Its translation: CAISLTPNYGYTF.

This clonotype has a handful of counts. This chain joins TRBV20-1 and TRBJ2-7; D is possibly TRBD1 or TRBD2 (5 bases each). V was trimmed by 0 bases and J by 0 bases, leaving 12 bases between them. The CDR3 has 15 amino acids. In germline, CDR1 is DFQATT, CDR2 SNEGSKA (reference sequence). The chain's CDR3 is CSARDLSGPSYEQYF. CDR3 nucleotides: TGCAGTGCTAGAGATTTGTCGGGGCCCTCCTACGAGCAGTACTTC.

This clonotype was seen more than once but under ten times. The CDR3 loop reads CSARDWSGGPSYEQYF. In DNA form, the CDR3 reads TGCAGTGCTAGAGATTGGAGCGGGGGCCCTTCCTACGAGCAGTACTTC. The chain joins TRBV20-1 to TRBJ2-7, with 8 bases aligning to TRBD2. Trimming removed 0 bases from V and 1 base from J; junction bases left unmatched: 8. The germline V gene encodes CDR1 DFQATT and CDR2 SNEGSKA (reference sequence). The CDR3 runs to 16 residues.

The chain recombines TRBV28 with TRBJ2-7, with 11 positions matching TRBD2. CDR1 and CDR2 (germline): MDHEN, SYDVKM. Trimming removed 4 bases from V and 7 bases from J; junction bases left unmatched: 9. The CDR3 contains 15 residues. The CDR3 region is CASSYSGRAKREQYF. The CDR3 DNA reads TGTGCCAGCAGTTATAGCGGGAGGGCCAAACGGGAGCAGTACTTC.

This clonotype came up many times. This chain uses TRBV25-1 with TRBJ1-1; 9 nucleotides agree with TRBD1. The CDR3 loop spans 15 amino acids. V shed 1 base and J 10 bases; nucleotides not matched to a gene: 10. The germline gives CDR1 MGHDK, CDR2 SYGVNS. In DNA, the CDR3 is TGTGCCAGCAGTGAATTAGACAGGGGGAATATGGGAGCTTTCTTT. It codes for CASSELDRGNMGAFF. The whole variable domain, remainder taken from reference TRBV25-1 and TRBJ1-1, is EADIYQTPRYLVIGTGKKITLECSQTMGHDKMYWYQQDPGMELHLIHYSYGVNSTEKGDLSSESTVSRIRTEHFPLTLESARPSHTSQYLCASSELDRGNMGAFFGQGTRLTVV.

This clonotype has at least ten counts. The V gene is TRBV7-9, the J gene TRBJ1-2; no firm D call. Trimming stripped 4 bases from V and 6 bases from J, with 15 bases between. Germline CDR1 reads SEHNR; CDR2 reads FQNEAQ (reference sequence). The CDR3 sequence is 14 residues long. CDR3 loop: CASSSSGGKNGYTF. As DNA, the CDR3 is TGTGCCAGCAGCTCGTCGGGAGGGAAAAATGGCTACACCTTC.

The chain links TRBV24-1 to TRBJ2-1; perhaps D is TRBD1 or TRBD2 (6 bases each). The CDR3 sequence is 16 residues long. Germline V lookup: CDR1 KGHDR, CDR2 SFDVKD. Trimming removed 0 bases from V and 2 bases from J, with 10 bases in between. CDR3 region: CATSDLRGTTYNEQFF. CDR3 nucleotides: TGTGCCACCAGTGATTTGCGGGGGACAACCTACAATGAGCAGTTCTTC.

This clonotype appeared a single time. This CDR3 reads CASSSLDDGGDLEQFF. CDR3 nucleotide sequence: TGTGCCAGCAGCTCTTTGGATGACGGGGGGGATTTGGAGCAGTTCTTC. The genes are TRBV7-9 and TRBJ2-1, with TRBD2 identical over 8 bases. After removal of 4 bases from V and 10 bases from J, the junction contained 15 bases not matched to a gene. The CDR3 has 16 amino acids. Per the germline V gene, CDR1 is SEHNR and CDR2 is FQNEAQ (reference sequence).

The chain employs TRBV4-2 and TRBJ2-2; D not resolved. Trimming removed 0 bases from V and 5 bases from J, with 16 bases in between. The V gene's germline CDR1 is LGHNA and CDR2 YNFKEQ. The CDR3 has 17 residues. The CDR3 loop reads CASSQDRLGSKTGELFF. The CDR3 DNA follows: TGTGCCAGCAGCCAAGATAGGCTCGGCTCTAAGACCGGGGAGCTGTTTTTT.

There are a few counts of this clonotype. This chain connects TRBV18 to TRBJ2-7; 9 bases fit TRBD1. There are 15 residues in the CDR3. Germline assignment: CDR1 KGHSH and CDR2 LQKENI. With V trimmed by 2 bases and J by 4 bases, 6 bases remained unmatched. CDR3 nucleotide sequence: TGTGCCAGCTCACCAGTGGACAGGGGAGCTTACGAGCAGTACTTC. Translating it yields CASSPVDRGAYEQYF.

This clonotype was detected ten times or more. Here the CDR3 DNA reads TGTGCCAGCAGCTTAGCCTTCGGGACAGTTGCTAACTATGGCTACACCTTC. Its protein is CASSLAFGTVANYGYTF. The chain recombines TRBV7-9 with TRBJ1-2; TRBD1 aligns across 7 bases. J was trimmed by 0 bases and V by 0 bases; bases with no gene match: 7. Germline loops: CDR1 SEHNR, CDR2 FQNEAQ (reference sequence). The CDR3 contains 17 residues.

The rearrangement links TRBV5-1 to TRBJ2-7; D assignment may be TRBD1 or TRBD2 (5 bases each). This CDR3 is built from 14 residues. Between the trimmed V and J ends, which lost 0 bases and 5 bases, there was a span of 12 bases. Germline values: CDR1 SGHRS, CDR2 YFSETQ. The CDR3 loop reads CASSLGDPVNEQYF. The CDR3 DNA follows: TGCGCCAGCAGCTTGGGGGACCCAGTTAACGAGCAGTACTTC.

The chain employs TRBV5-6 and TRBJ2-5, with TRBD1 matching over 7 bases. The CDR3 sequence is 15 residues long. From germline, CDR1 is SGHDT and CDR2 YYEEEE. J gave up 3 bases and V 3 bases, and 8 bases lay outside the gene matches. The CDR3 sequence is CASSWGPGQKETQYF. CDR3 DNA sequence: TGTGCCAGCAGCTGGGGACCGGGACAGAAAGAGACCCAGTACTTC.

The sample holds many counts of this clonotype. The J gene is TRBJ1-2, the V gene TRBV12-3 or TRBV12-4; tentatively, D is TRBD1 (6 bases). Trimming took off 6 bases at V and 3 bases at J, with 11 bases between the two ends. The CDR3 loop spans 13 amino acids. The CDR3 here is CASSRNRDYGYTF. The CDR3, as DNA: TGTGCCAGCAGCCGGAACAGGGACTATGGCTACACCTTC.

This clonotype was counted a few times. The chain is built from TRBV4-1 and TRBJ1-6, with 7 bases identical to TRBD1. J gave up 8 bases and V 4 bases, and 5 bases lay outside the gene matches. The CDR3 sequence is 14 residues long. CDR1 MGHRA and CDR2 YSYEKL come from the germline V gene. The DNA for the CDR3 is TGCGCCAGCAGCCTTGGGACAGAGCATTCACCCCTCCACTTT. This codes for CASSLGTEHSPLHF.

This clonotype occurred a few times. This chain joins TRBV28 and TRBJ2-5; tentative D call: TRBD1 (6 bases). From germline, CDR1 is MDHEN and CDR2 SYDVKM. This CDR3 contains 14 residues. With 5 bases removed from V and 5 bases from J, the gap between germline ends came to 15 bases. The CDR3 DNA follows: TGTGCCAGCAGTCCCCAACAGGGTGGGGAGACCCAGTACTTC. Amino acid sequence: CASSPQQGGETQYF.

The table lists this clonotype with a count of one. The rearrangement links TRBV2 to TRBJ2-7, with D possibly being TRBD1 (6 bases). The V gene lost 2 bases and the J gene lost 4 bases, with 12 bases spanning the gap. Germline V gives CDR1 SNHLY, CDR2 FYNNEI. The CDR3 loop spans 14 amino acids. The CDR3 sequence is CASSETGRGYEQYF. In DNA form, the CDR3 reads TGTGCCAGCAGTGAAACTGGCAGGGGTTACGAGCAGTACTTC.

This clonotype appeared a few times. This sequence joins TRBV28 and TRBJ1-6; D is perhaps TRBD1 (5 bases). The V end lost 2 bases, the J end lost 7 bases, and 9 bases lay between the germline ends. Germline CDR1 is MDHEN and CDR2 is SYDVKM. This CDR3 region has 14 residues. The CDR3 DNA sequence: TGTGCCAGCAGTTTACCAGGGTGGAATTCACCCCTCCACTTT. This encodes CASSLPGWNSPLHF.

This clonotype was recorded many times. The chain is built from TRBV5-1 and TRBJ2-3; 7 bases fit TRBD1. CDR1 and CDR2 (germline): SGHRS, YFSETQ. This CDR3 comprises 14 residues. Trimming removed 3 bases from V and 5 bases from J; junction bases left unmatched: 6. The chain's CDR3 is CASSYGQDGDTQYF. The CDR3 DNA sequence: TGCGCCAGCAGCTACGGACAGGACGGAGATACGCAGTATTTT.

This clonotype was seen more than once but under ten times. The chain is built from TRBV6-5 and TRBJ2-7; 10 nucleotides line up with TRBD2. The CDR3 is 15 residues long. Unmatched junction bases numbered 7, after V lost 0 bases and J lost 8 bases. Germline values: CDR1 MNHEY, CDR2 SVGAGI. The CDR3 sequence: CASSYSASGSGKQYF. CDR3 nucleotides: TGTGCCAGCAGTTACTCAGCTAGCGGGAGTGGTAAGCAGTACTTC.

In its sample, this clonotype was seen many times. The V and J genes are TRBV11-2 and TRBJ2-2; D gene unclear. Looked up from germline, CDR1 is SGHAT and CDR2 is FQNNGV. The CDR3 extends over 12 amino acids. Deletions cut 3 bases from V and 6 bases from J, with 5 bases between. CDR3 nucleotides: TGTGCCAGCAGCTTGGCCGCCGGGGAGCTGTTTTTT. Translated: CASSLAAGELFF.